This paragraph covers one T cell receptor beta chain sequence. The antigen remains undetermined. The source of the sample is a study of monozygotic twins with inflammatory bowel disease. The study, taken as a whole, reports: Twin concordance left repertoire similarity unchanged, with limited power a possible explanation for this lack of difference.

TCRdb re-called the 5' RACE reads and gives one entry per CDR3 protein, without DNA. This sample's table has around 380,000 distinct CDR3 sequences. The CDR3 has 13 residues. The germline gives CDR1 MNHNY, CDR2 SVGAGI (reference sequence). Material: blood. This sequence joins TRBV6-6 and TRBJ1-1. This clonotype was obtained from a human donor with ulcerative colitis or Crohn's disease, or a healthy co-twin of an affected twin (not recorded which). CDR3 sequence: CASSYSTPTEAFF.